The clone carrying this TCR beta chain was observed a few times. Antigen unknown. This CDR3 region has 16 residues. Germline assignment: CDR1 LGHNA and CDR2 YNFKEQ. V lost 1 base and J lost 0, with 10 bases in between. Next came a second PCR, run for about 7 to 12 cycles, which used a sample-barcoded 5' primer along with a J-beta primer mix. TCRdb re-called the 5' RACE reads through MiXCR, storing one row per CDR3 protein. The sample lists 600,000 to 650,000 distinct CDR3 sequences; 45% to 65% were seen once. Each donor had around 9.8 milliliters of peripheral blood drawn. The sample originates from a study of blood T cells in healthy people across ages. Study-level points and caveats: There was no known CMV status for donors, so expanded clonotype changes were possibly confounded. Greater diversity and more naive CD4+ cells were seen in long-lived donors than in aged donors. PBMCs were not sorted, which prevented a conclusive comparison of naive versus antigen-experienced cells.

The V call is TRBV4-2, the J call TRBJ2-1; D possibly matches TRBD1 or TRBD2 (6 bases each). The sample consisted of blood. The sequence was obtained from a man between 60 and 75 years old in good health. CDR3: CASSQGGGSSYNEQFF. CDR3 in DNA: TGTGCCAGCAGCCAAGGAGGGGGGAGCTCCTACAATGAGCAGTTCTTC.